A selection of T cell receptor beta chains follows, all from one sample in a study of early T cells in non-severe SARS-CoV-2 infection. A single record per CDR3 protein comes from TCRdb applying MiXCR to the 5' RACE reads. The table includes tens of thousands of distinct CDR3 sequences, about 10% detected once. This specimen was whole blood, taken at baseline. These TCRs come from an adult who was a healthcare worker with PCR-confirmed SARS-CoV-2 infection or an uninfected control (not recorded which). CDR3s leave out the opening cysteine and the closing phenylalanine or tryptophan.

J gene	V gene	CDR3 protein
TRBJ2-1	TRBV28	ASSLGTGNSYNEQF
TRBJ2-2	TRBV18	ASSPGTGTGELF
TRBJ1-3	TRBV25-1	ASSEETVGNTIY
TRBJ2-5	TRBV28	ASSLGGRRETQY
TRBJ2-2	TRBV5-1	ASSRMTTRTPKGLF
TRBJ2-4	TRBV6-2/TRBV6-3	ASSYPGLGKNIQY
TRBJ2-2	TRBV15	ATSGPSTGSPNTGELF
TRBJ2-7	TRBV10-2	ASSGASGRVYEQY
TRBJ1-2	TRBV6-1	ASSEGQASYGYT
TRBJ2-3	TRBV20-1	SARKWELDTQY
TRBJ2-1	TRBV20-1	SAREGGRIPHEQF
TRBJ2-3	TRBV12-3/TRBV12-4	ASSALAGGGDTQY
TRBJ1-1	TRBV20-1	SAAQGPEAF
TRBJ2-5	TRBV18	ASSPQETQY
TRBJ1-6	TRBV6-1	ASSEFETSTTPLH
TRBJ2-7	TRBV10-2	ASRGTGGLTYEQY
TRBJ1-2	TRBV28	ASSLAGRYSYT
TRBJ2-3	TRBV7-2	ASTTGPNTDTQY
TRBJ1-2	TRBV27	ASSSDSSRGYT
TRBJ2-6	TRBV28	ASSLGQASSGANVLT
TRBJ2-1	TRBV2	ASRASLAGGYNEQF
TRBJ1-4	TRBV27	ASSSTGPLATNEKLF
TRBJ2-1	TRBV19	ASSIRRLENDEQF
TRBJ2-1	TRBV2	ASSDFSAGGEF